This TCR beta chain came from a study of cytomegalovirus exposure and HLA in healthy donors. As concerns this clone: The antigen remains undetermined.

The data were produced by immunoSEQ multiplex PCR, yet TCRdb's version contains in-frame clones alone and is incomplete. The table includes 150,000 to 160,000 clones, 65% to 90% detected once. This CDR3 is 17 amino acids long. J was trimmed by 2 bases and V by 5 bases; bases with no gene match: 9. Per germline, CDR1 SGHTA and CDR2 FQGNSA. The study, taken as a whole, reports: According to reports, the classifier identified cytomegalovirus status with high specificity and sensitivity. TCR sequences were mostly rare, though some public TCRs occurred in many donors. In vitro testing confirmed a few CMV-associated chains as specific for CMV antigens.

The study drew the donors from its roughly 110-subject validation cohort, separate from the roughly 670-subject first cohort. The TCR sequence derives from a man younger than 35 in good health and CMV-seropositive. Specimen: PBMCs. The chain joins TRBV7-2 to TRBJ2-2; 9 positions match TRBD2. This CDR3 is CASSPLAGGPNTGELFF. The CDR3, as DNA: TGTGCCAGCAGCCCCCTGGCGGGGGGGCCCAACACCGGGGAGCTGTTTTTT.